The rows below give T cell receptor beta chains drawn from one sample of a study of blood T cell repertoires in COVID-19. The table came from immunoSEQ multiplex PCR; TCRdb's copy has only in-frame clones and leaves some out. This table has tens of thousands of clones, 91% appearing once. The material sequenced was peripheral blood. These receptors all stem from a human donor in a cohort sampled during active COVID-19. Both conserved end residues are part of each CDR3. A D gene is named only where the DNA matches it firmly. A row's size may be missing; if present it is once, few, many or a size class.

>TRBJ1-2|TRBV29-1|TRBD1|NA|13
CSVTSDRGRGYTF
TGCAGCGTAACCTCCGACAGGGGGCGAGGCTACACCTTC
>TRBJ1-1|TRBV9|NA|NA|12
CASSPLNTEAFF
TGTGCCAGCAGCCCATTGAACACTGAAGCTTTCTTT
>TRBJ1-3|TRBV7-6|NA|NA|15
CASSLSSGEGNTIYF
TGTGCCAGCAGCTTATCATCAGGGGAGGGAAACACCATATATTTT
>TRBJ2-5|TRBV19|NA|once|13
CASSISFQETQYF
TGTGCCAGTAGTATCTCGTTCCAAGAGACCCAGTACTTC
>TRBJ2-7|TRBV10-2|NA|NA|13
CASRTANSYEQYF
TGCGCCAGCAGAACAGCTAATTCCTACGAGCAGTACTTC
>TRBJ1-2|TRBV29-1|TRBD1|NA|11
CSARDRDGYTF
TGCAGCGCTCGGGACAGGGATGGCTACACCTTC
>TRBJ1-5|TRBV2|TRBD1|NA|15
CASRQGAVSNQPQHF
TGTGCCAGCAGACAGGGGGCCGTAAGCAATCAGCCCCAGCATTTT
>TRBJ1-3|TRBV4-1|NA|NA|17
CASSPSSGAYSGNTIYF
TGCGCCAGCAGCCCCTCATCCGGAGCCTACTCTGGAAACACCATATATTTT
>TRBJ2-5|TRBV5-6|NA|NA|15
CASSLVRGTQETQYF
TGTGCCAGCAGCTTGGTTCGGGGGACCCAAGAGACCCAGTACTTC
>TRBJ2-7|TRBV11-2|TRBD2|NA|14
CASSPYRGVLEQYF
TGTGCCAGCAGCCCGTACCGGGGGGTTTTAGAGCAGTACTTC
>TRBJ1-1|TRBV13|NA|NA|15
CASSPGTGLGTEAFF
TGTGCCAGCAGCCCGGGAACAGGGTTAGGCACTGAAGCTTTCTTT
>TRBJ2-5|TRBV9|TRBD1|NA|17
CASSAQISGQDGETQYF
TGTGCCAGCAGCGCGCAGATCTCCGGACAGGACGGGGAGACCCAGTACTTC
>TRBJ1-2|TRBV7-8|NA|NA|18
CASSLYRGGHRGNYGYTF
TGTGCCAGCAGCTTATATCGGGGGGGGCACCGGGGGAACTATGGCTACACCTTC
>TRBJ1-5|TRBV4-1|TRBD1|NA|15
CASSQRDSSNQPQHF
TGCGCCAGCAGCCAAAGGGACAGTAGCAATCAGCCCCAGCATTTT
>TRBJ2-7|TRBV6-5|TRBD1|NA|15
CASSFGTGGSYEQYF
TGTGCCAGCAGTTTCGGGACAGGGGGCTCCTACGAGCAGTACTTC
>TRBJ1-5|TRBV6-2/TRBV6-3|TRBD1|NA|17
CASSPRDRGRSNQPQHF
TGTGCCAGCAGTCCCCGGGACAGGGGGCGTAGCAATCAGCCCCAGCATTTT
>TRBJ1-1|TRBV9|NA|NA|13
CASDLTRSTEAFF
TGTGCCAGCGACTTGACGAGGAGCACTGAAGCTTTCTTT
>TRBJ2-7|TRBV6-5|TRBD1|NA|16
CASSYLGQGLSYEQYF
TGTGCCAGCAGTTACCTCGGACAGGGGCTCTCCTACGAGCAGTACTTC
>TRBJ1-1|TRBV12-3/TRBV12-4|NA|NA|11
CASRLQEGAFF
TGTGCCAGCAGATTACAGGAGGGAGCTTTCTTT
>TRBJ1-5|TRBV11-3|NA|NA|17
CASSLEGEEGSNQPQHF
TGTGCCAGCAGCTTAGAAGGGGAGGAAGGCAGCAATCAGCCCCAGCATTTT
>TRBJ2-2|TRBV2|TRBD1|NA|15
CASTQGALGTGELFF
TGTGCCAGCACACAGGGGGCTTTGGGCACCGGGGAGCTGTTTTTT
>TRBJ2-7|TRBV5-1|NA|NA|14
CASSADGFSYEQYF
TGCGCCAGCAGCGCCGACGGGTTCTCCTACGAGCAGTACTTC
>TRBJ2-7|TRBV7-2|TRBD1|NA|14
CASSLDRASYEQYF
TGTGCCAGCAGCTTGGACAGGGCGTCCTACGAGCAGTACTTC
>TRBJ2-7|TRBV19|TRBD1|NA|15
CASSIAGTGGYEQYF
TGTGCCAGTAGTATAGCCGGGACAGGGGGCTACGAGCAGTACTTC
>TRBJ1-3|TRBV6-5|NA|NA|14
CASRVDSYGNTIYF
TGTGCCAGCAGGGTCGACAGTTACGGAAACACCATATATTTT
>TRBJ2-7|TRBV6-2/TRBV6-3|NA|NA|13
CASGHRSSYEQYF
TGTGCCAGCGGCCACCGGAGCTCCTACGAGCAGTACTTC